The clone carrying this TCR beta chain has more than one count but fewer than ten. This sample stems from a study of T cell responses to AZD1222 COVID-19 vaccine. Combined were second doses at about 4 or about 12 weeks. TCRdb keeps only in-frame clones here, not all; method: immunoSEQ multiplex PCR. Here the sample spans roughly 85,000 clones, 75% to 95% being singletons. Looked up from germline, CDR1 is SGHRS and CDR2 is YFSETQ. V trimming: 5 bases; J trimming: 4 bases; junction bases outside the gene matches: 8. The CDR3 length is 14 residues. The J gene is TRBJ2-7, the V gene TRBV5-1; 8 bases match TRBD1. Sequenced here: peripheral blood, sampled 28 days after the second AZD1222 dose. This sequence was found in an adult who received the AZD1222 COVID-19 vaccine. The CDR3 loop is CASRKQGGPYEQYF. In DNA form, the CDR3 reads TGCGCCAGCAGAAAACAGGGGGGACCTTACGAGCAGTACTTC.